The source of this T cell receptor beta chain is a study of shared clonotypes between healthy human individuals (dated by TCRdb to about 2020). Regarding the research as a whole: The cohort included a few men and two women between 18 and 49 years of age. To increase sequencing depth and limit assay-specific biases, different laboratories used diverse techniques to prepare libraries and sequence TCR repertoires. The study deeply sequenced blood TCR repertoires of roughly five healthy adults to estimate repertoire size and the extent of clonotype sharing between individuals. For each donor, CD4 naive and CD4 memory were each given three plates, CD8 naive was given two plates, and CD8 memory was given one plate. Leukapheresis yielded between about 0.8 and 8.9 billion PBMCs per donor. The paper's findings and limits, for the study overall: Only blood was sampled, and tissue TCR repertoires likely differ from those in blood. Even with the large sequencing depth, rarefaction of the sorted-subset datasets indicated that sequencing was incomplete. Compared with non-shared clonotypes, the clonotypes found in all four sorted-subset donors had higher generation probabilities. Because the study included only a small number of donors, the genetic and exposure-history diversity represented was limited. Naive subsets generally had larger estimated clonotype richness than memory subsets. Sharing across a few donors was observed for around 4.8% of naive CD4, 3% to 3.5% of naive CD8, over 2% of memory CD4, and approximately 0.41% of memory CD8 clonotypes. Pairwise subsampling indicated that sequencing depth was expected to affect the degree of clonotype sharing among donors.

Using the deep immunoSEQ assay, TCR CDR3 regions were amplified from genomic DNA by multiplex PCR. For each cell subset, the extracted genomic DNA was distributed evenly across all wells of several immunoSEQ 96-well plates, and each plate served as one replicate. For sorted subsets, each replicate PCR was loaded with about 0.2 ug genomic DNA, equivalent to some 27,000 T cell genomes. Purified libraries were quantified with a Qubit 3.0 fluorometer, sized on a Bioanalyzer 2100, and re-quantified with the KAPA Library Quantification kit. Each immunoSEQ 96-well plate was sequenced on its own single-read 150-cycle Illumina NextSeq 550 flow cell. On the study's bioinformatics: Because the immunoSEQ output included only junctional sequences and no quality scores, the filtering could not be the same as the filtering used for full-length reads. Sequences were annotated with PyIR, a Python wrapper for IgBLAST v1.9, using IMGT germline references to assign V/J genes and CDR3. Reads were removed for weak V/J assignments (E-value above 1e-6), missing CDR3, stop codons, out-of-frame junctions, or ambiguous translated residues. V3J clonotypes were defined as sequences sharing the same inferred V gene, J gene, and CDR3 amino acid sequence. Percentage overlap between repertoires was calculated by dividing the number of shared unique clonotypes by the size of the smaller repertoire. Richness of each repertoire was evaluated using RTK rarefaction, the Chao1 estimator, and Recon v2.1 estimates of unobserved clonotypes. OLGA was used to compute generation probabilities for all TCRbeta clonotypes that the gDNA method yielded from four donors. TCRdb holds this immuneACCESS table with in-frame rearrangements only. Some clones are missing; in checked studies, unresolved V genes explain under half, and the rest has no known cause. V, J and clone size are taken as reported in that table, and D and trimming were inferred from the DNA itself. This sample is represented by approximately 600,000 clones; 85% to 95% of them were singletons. The top ten clones comprise over 0.09% of the sample.

CD8 naive samples were obtained by positive selection for CCR7 among CD45RO-negative cells, yielding a CD45RA+CCR7+ population from which TemRA cells were excluded. The donors were healthy, HIV-negative adults with no recently reported acute infections or vaccinations. Every donor was a Caucasian adult residing in Nashville, Tennessee, USA. Blood was obtained by leukapheresis, after which PBMCs were separated by Ficoll-Histopaque density gradient centrifugation and cryopreserved in liquid nitrogen vapor phase. Analytical flow cytometry was used to check the purity and quantity of every magnetically sorted T cell population. Genomic DNA was isolated from every sorted fraction and measured by UV absorbance on a Nanodrop 2000c. CDR1 and CDR2 are drawn from the germline V gene (reference sequence): LNHDA, SQIVND. V gives up 0 bases and J gives up 2 bases, and the segment between their germline ends measures 11 bases. The CDR3 holds 16 amino acids from the cysteine to the phenylalanine. Only the CDR3 DNA stays, 48 bases, in frame from base 1.

For this clone: The antigen this receptor binds is unknown. No base quality values were provided; no much bigger clone lies one nucleotide off.

The receptor's source is a woman aged 25 to 39 in good health. Sequenced input: naive CD8+ T cells sorted from blood. The intended sense of this specimen's cell subset or site label: CD45RA+CCR7+. The chain employs TRBV19 and TRBJ1-5, and possibly TRBD1, on 6 matching bases. The CDR3 protein: CASSIDGGLGNQPQHF. At the DNA level, the sequence is TGTGCCAGTAGTATAGATGGGGGGCTTGGCAATCAGCCCCAGCATTTT.